Listed below are T cell receptor beta chains from one sample, sequenced in a study of a mutant IDH1 vaccine in newly diagnosed glioma. The assay was immunoSEQ multiplex PCR, and TCRdb's table has in-frame clones only and misses some. The data contain approximately 82,000 clones, approximately 85% of them singletons. These TCRs are of unknown antigen specificity. Sequenced material: PBMCs, taken from a glioma patient whose treatment included an IDH1 peptide vaccine. The origin of the receptors is a young man with glioma. Some clones in this sample may be carry-over from other donors' samples. CDR3s leave out the opening cysteine and the closing phenylalanine or tryptophan.

j_call v_call cdr3_aa
TRBJ2-3 TRBV7-2 ASSLRGLGADTQY
TRBJ2-1 TRBV19 ASRKGTGDYNEQF
TRBJ1-5 TRBV9 ASSVVPGKSQH
TRBJ1-2 TRBV9 ASSPGQGADYGYT
TRBJ2-7 TRBV7-9 ASSSLLGDHDSEQY
TRBJ2-1 TRBV6-5 ASSKQSSYNEQF
TRBJ1-1 TRBV9 ASSVEGRRAF
TRBJ2-7 TRBV9 ASSALPGQGYEQY
TRBJ2-1 TRBV6-5 ASSYSSLGTYNEQF
TRBJ1-2 TRBV5-4 ASSATGGNGYT
TRBJ1-2 TRBV18 ASSPQGYNYGYT
TRBJ2-3 TRBV4-1 ASSQLAGISTDTQY
TRBJ2-4 TRBV27 ASGERGGLNIQY
TRBJ2-5 TRBV5-1 ASSLAGGRGETQY
TRBJ2-5 TRBV30 AWLQETQY
TRBJ2-3 TRBV30 AWSDRAMADTQY